The TCR beta chain described here comes from a study of Ad26.COV2.S vaccination and SARS-CoV-2 variants. This CDR3 has 15 amino acids. Per germline, CDR1 MRHNA and CDR2 SNTAGT. J gave up 7 bases and V 8 bases, and 7 bases lay outside the gene matches. With regard to this clone: The antigen is not known.

Described treatment: over 15 received Ad26.COV2.S at low or high dose, single or two shots; roughly 5 received placebo; per-sample allocation not given. Collection of samples fell on day 63 after the first vaccine or placebo injection. Profiled with immunoSEQ multiplex PCR; TCRdb holds only in-frame clones, not every one. The table records about 680,000 clones, roughly 90% of them present only once. Whole-study results and caveats: Assessments of TCR breadth and depth may have underestimated the total T cell responses.

The source of this sequence is a person aged 18-65 years who received the Ad26.COV2.S COVID-19 vaccine or a placebo. Here the sequenced sample was peripheral blood, taken in a trial of Ad26.COV2.S vaccine versus placebo. This chain links TRBV6-4 with TRBJ2-1; 14 bases line up with TRBD2. CDR3 sequence: CASSGLAGGNNEQFF. The CDR3 DNA reads as TGTGCCAGCTCAGGACTAGCGGGGGGCAATAATGAGCAGTTCTTC.